The 31 T cell receptor beta chains listed next were all sequenced from one sample in a study of human T cells and chemical hapten exposure. TCRdb itself ran the RACE reads through MiXCR, one entry per CDR3 protein. The profile covers roughly 88,000 distinct CDR3 sequences, with 9.6% appearing a single time and roughly 3.5% taken by the ten largest. The time point denotes: pre-sensitization, week 0. The treatment was: therapeutic diphenylcyclopropenone sensitization with weekly scalp DPC. The sequences come from whole blood, collected in connection with sensitization to the hapten diphenylcyclopropenone (DPC). Every receptor here comes from a woman aged 40 to 55 with alopecia areata. Some clones in this sample may be carry-over from other donors' samples.

This sequence joins TRBV2 and TRBJ1-5; no clear D gene. Trimming cost V 5 bases and J 6 bases, with 11 bases left between them. CDR1 SNHLY and CDR2 FYNNEI come from the germline V gene. This CDR3 spans 13 amino acids. CDR3 nucleotides: TGTGCCAGCAGTATGCAATCTGGTCAGCCCCAGCATTTT. This gives the protein CASSMQSGQPQHF.

V is TRBV5-1 and J is TRBJ2-2; TRBD1 matches at 9 bases. The germline V gene encodes CDR1 SGHRS and CDR2 YFSETQ. With V trimmed by 8 bases and J by 4 bases, 6 bases remained unmatched. This CDR3 comprises 14 residues. CDR3: CASTQGAPTGELFF. CDR3 DNA: TGCGCCAGTACACAGGGGGCGCCCACCGGGGAGCTGTTTTTT.

This chain links TRBV12-3 or TRBV12-4 with TRBJ2-5, with TRBD1 as a possible D gene (5 bases). Trimming removed 4 bases from V and 2 bases from J, with 11 bases in between. The CDR3 contains 14 residues. CDR3 loop: CASSWGSEQETQYF. The CDR3, as DNA: TGTGCCAGCAGTTGGGGCAGCGAACAAGAGACCCAGTACTTC.

This clonotype was counted ten times or more. The chain is built from TRBV6-2 or TRBV6-3 and TRBJ2-3; 7 nucleotides align to TRBD2. Germline CDR1 is MNHEY and CDR2 is SVGEGT. This CDR3 spans 14 amino acids. V shed 6 bases and J 2 bases; nucleotides not matched to a gene: 5. In DNA, the CDR3 is TGTGCCAGCAGCCCCCGGGACTACACAGATACGCAGTATTTT. Its translation: CASSPRDYTDTQYF.

The table lists this clonotype with many counts. The chain has TRBV5-4 and TRBJ2-7; D remains ambiguous. Trimming removed 1 base at V and 2 bases at J, with 7 bases between. The CDR3 length is 13 residues. Germline V gene data show CDR1 as SGHNT and CDR2 as YYREEE (reference sequence). CDR3 DNA sequence: TGTGCCAGCAGCTTGTTCAGAGCCTACGAGCAGTACTTC. Protein product: CASSLFRAYEQYF.

Ten or more counts support this clonotype. The rearrangement links TRBV12-3 or TRBV12-4 to TRBJ2-5, with D possibly TRBD1 on 6 matching bases. The CDR3 contains 14 residues. V gave up 7 bases and J gave up 3 bases, with 15 bases separating them. The CDR3 DNA follows: TGTGCCAGCACAACTTCACAGGGAAAAGAGACCCAGTACTTC. The encoded protein is CASTTSQGKETQYF.

This clonotype was observed a few times. V usage is TRBV20-1 and J usage is TRBJ1-1; weak D call: TRBD1 (6 bases). The CDR3 spans 12 residues. Germline V gene data show CDR1 as DFQATT and CDR2 as SNEGSKA (reference sequence). Between the trimmed V and J ends, which lost 8 bases and 6 bases, there was a span of 16 bases. CDR3 sequence: CSPTQGRAEAFF. The CDR3 DNA reads as TGCAGTCCGACTCAGGGGAGGGCTGAAGCTTTCTTT.

J is TRBJ2-7 and V is TRBV5-6; the match to TRBD2 covers 12 bases. V shed 4 bases and J 9 bases; nucleotides not matched to a gene: 11. The CDR3 consists of 15 residues. Germline CDR1 reads SGHDT; CDR2 reads YYEEEE. The CDR3 DNA reads TGTGCCAGCAGCGTGACTAGCGGGGGATCGCCCCGGCAGTACTTC. Protein: CASSVTSGGSPRQYF. The whole variable domain, remainder taken from reference TRBV5-6 and TRBJ2-7, is DAGVTQSPTHLIKTRGQQVTLRCSPKSGHDTVSWYQQALGQGPQFIFQYYEEEERQRGNFPDRFSGHQFPNYSSELNVNALLLGDSALYLCASSVTSGGSPRQYFGPGTRLTVT.

This clonotype was seen a handful of times. The V and J genes are TRBV7-2 and TRBJ2-3, with D perhaps matching TRBD1 or TRBD2 (6 bases each). Trimming stripped 9 bases from V and 2 bases from J, with 15 bases between. The CDR3 is made up of 14 amino acids. CDR1 and CDR2 from the germline V gene are SGHTA and FQGNSA. The CDR3 is CASLRGAATDTQYF. In DNA form, the CDR3 reads TGTGCCAGTCTGAGGGGGGCCGCCACAGATACGCAGTATTTT.

The chain links TRBV7-9 to TRBJ1-6; no clear D gene. The CDR3 totals 13 residues. V gave up 2 bases and J gave up 10 bases, with 9 bases separating them. Germline V gene sequence: CDR1 SEHNR, CDR2 FQNEAQ (reference sequence). CDR3 protein: CASSLLGDSPLHF. CDR3 DNA: TGTGCCAGCAGCTTATTGGGCGACTCACCCCTCCACTTT.

This clonotype was recorded a few times. The genes are TRBV7-6 and TRBJ2-5; D might be TRBD2 (6 bases). V dropped 5 bases and J dropped 5 bases, with 18 bases sitting between them. The germline gives CDR1 SGHVS, CDR2 FNYEAQ. This CDR3 contains 15 residues. The CDR3 sequence is CASSTRDSRSETQYF. The CDR3, as DNA: TGTGCCAGCAGCACAAGGGACTCCAGATCGGAGACCCAGTACTTC. The full variable domain, with the rest looked up from reference TRBV7-6 and TRBJ2-5, is GAGVSQSPRYKVTKRGQDVALRCDPISGHVSLYWYRQALGQGPEFLTYFNYEAQQDKSGLPNDRFSAERPEGSISTLTIQRTEQRDSAMYRCASSTRDSRSETQYFGPGTRLLVL.

This clonotype was seen more than once but under ten times. The chain couples TRBV9 to TRBJ2-7; TRBD2 is a possible D gene (5 bases). Germline V gives CDR1 SGDLS, CDR2 YYNGEE. V lost 10 bases and J 6 bases, leaving 26 bases between the germline ends. This CDR3 is 15 amino acids long. The CDR3 DNA is TGTGCCGGCTCCGACTGGGAGCAAGAAAAGGCCGAGCAGTACTTC. Translated, it gives CAGSDWEQEKAEQYF.

This chain joins TRBV11-2 and TRBJ2-1, with D unresolved. Trimming removed 2 bases from V and 9 bases from J, with 5 bases in between. This CDR3 spans 11 amino acids. Germline-derived CDR1 and CDR2 are SGHAT and FQNNGV. Here the CDR3 DNA reads TGTGCCAGCAGCTTATCCCTTGAGCAGTTCTTC. Translation gives CASSLSLEQFF. Complete variable domain (other parts from reference TRBV11-2 and TRBJ2-1): EAGVAQSPRYKIIEKRQSVAFWCNPISGHATLYWYQQILGQGPKLLIQFQNNGVVDDSQLPKDRFSAERLKGVDSTLKIQPAKLEDSAVYLCASSLSLEQFFGPGTRLTVL.

This clonotype was detected ten times or more. The chain has TRBV3-1 and TRBJ2-1; no definite D call. V was pared by 1 base and J by 15 bases, with 10 bases between. This CDR3 contains 11 residues. In germline, CDR1 is LGHDT, CDR2 YNNKEL (reference sequence). Here the CDR3 DNA reads TGTGCCAGCAGCCAAGGATCTGGAACGTTCTTC. Amino acids: CASSQGSGTFF.

The chain has TRBV11-2 and TRBJ1-1, with unresolved D. Looked up from germline, CDR1 is SGHAT and CDR2 is FQNNGV. The V and J ends lost 5 bases and 4 bases respectively, with 8 bases between them. The CDR3 spans 12 residues. The CDR3 loop is CASSVYSTEAFF. CDR3 nucleotide sequence: TGTGCCAGCAGCGTCTACAGCACTGAAGCTTTCTTT.

This clonotype was counted between two and nine times. This chain connects TRBV7-2 to TRBJ2-5, with a weak D call TRBD2 (6 bases). The CDR3 runs to 14 residues. V was pared by 7 bases and J by 3 bases, with 15 bases between. Per the germline V gene, CDR1 is SGHTA and CDR2 is FQGNSA. For the CDR3, the DNA is TGTGCCAGCACCGACGGGGGTACCAAAGAGACCCAGTACTTC. Amino acids: CASTDGGTKETQYF. Full variable domain (remainder filled in from reference TRBV7-2 and TRBJ2-5): GAGVSQSPSNKVTEKGKDVELRCDPISGHTALYWYRQSLGQGLEFLIYFQGNSAPDKSGLPSDRFSAERTGGSVSTLTIQRTQQEDSAVYLCASTDGGTKETQYFGPGTRLLVL.

This clonotype came up a few times. V is TRBV7-8 and J is TRBJ2-3; 9 positions match TRBD1. In germline, CDR1 is SGHVS, CDR2 FQNEAQ. The CDR3 extends over 15 amino acids. With V trimmed by 5 bases and J by 3 bases, 6 bases remained unmatched. This CDR3 is CASSRWDRATDTQYF. The CDR3 coding sequence is TGTGCCAGCAGCCGTTGGGACAGGGCAACAGATACGCAGTATTTT. The complete variable domain, with remaining parts taken from reference TRBV7-8 and TRBJ2-3, reads GAGVSQSPRYKVAKRGQDVALRCDPISGHVSLFWYQQALGQGPEFLTYFQNEAQLDKSGLPSDRFFAERPEGSVSTLKIQRTQQEDSAVYLCASSRWDRATDTQYFGPGTRLTVL.

This clonotype was counted only a few times. A much bigger clone sits one base away, suggesting this may be a read error. V is TRBV6-2 or TRBV6-3 and J is TRBJ2-3; D is possibly TRBD2 (5 bases). Germline CDR1 MNHEY, CDR2 SVGEGT. The CDR3 is 15 amino acids. The chain's CDR3 is CASSHSGSGADTQYF. CDR3 DNA: TGTGCCAGCAGTCACTCGGGGAGTGGAGCAGATACGCAGTATTTT.

In this sample, this clonotype turned up a few times. The V call is TRBV11-3, the J call TRBJ2-7; 8 bases are shared with TRBD1. V shed 5 bases, J shed 5 bases, and the junction held 11 bases outside the gene matches. CDR1 is SGHNT and CDR2 is YENEEA in the germline V gene. The CDR3 spans 15 residues. CDR3 in amino acids: CASSGRQGRSDEQYF. The CDR3 region has the DNA TGTGCCAGCAGCGGGCGACAGGGGAGGTCGGACGAGCAGTACTTC.

This clonotype was seen many times. This chain joins TRBV20-1 and TRBJ2-7; possible D gene TRBD1, 5 bases. Between the trimmed V and J ends, which lost 0 bases and 3 bases, there was a span of 12 bases. The germline V gene encodes CDR1 DFQATT and CDR2 SNEGSKA (reference sequence). This CDR3 is built from 14 residues. The CDR3 sequence is CSARDRENLYEQYF. CDR3 nucleotides: TGCAGTGCTAGAGACAGGGAAAACCTCTACGAGCAGTACTTC.

The V and J genes are TRBV10-3 and TRBJ1-2, with D unclear. The germline gives CDR1 ENHRY, CDR2 SYGVKD. Trimming left V 3 bases short and J 7 bases short, with 6 bases between. The CDR3 is made up of 11 amino acids. The CDR3 DNA is TGTGCCATCAGTGATGTTGGTGGCTACACCTTC. Translation: CAISDVGGYTF.

This clonotype was picked up many times. The chain has TRBV2 and TRBJ2-4; 10 bases are shared with TRBD2. The CDR3 runs 12 residues. Germline V lookup: CDR1 SNHLY, CDR2 FYNNEI. Trimming took 11 bases from V and 8 from J; bases not matched to a gene: 6. The CDR3 loop is CALAGGGDIQYF. The CDR3 bases are TGTGCCTTAGCGGGGGGAGGTGACATTCAGTACTTC.

The chain couples TRBV15 to TRBJ1-2; tentatively, D is TRBD1 (5 bases). Germline V gene sequence: CDR1 LNHNV, CDR2 YYDKDF (reference sequence). The germline V and J ends were trimmed by 1 base and 8 bases, with 20 bases remaining between them. The CDR3 extends over 16 amino acids. The CDR3 loop reads CATSRVGDPTAEGYTF. CDR3 nucleotides: TGTGCCACCAGCAGAGTGGGGGACCCCACGGCGGAAGGCTACACCTTC.

This clonotype was counted ten times or more. V gene TRBV24-1 combines with J gene TRBJ1-2; TRBD1 might be the D (6 bases). The V end lost 4 bases, the J end lost 4 bases, and 12 bases lay between the germline ends. Germline loops: CDR1 KGHDR, CDR2 SFDVKD. The CDR3 consists of 14 residues. CDR3 residues: CATSDPTGTYGYTF. The CDR3 DNA sequence: TGTGCCACCAGTGACCCGACAGGAACCTATGGCTACACCTTC.

This clonotype was observed many times. The chain couples TRBV6-2 or TRBV6-3 to TRBJ2-2, with a possible D match to TRBD1 (7 bases). This CDR3 has 16 residues. Germline assignment: CDR1 MNHEY and CDR2 SVGEGT. Trimming cost V 7 bases and J 4 bases, with 19 bases left between them. CDR3 DNA: TGTGCCAGCATCTCCGAGACAGGGAGGAGCACCGGGGAGCTGTTTTTT. It is translated as CASISETGRSTGELFF.

This clonotype turned up a few times. The CDR3 nucleotides read TGCAGTGCTAGTCGAGGGGCCCAGCAGCCCCAGCATTTT. Protein: CSASRGAQQPQHF. This chain links TRBV20-1 with TRBJ1-5; a weak D match, TRBD1 (5 bases). Trimming left V 3 bases short and J 7 bases short, with 13 bases between. Germline CDR1 reads DFQATT; CDR2 reads SNEGSKA (reference sequence). There are 13 residues in the CDR3.

This clonotype appeared many times. This chain uses TRBV6-2 or TRBV6-3 with TRBJ1-1, with D possibly TRBD1 on 5 matching bases. Germline V gene lookup returns CDR1 MNHEY and CDR2 SVGEGT. The CDR3 runs 12 residues. V shed 2 bases and J shed 10 bases, with 11 bases lying between them. In nucleotides, the CDR3 is TGTGCCAGCAGTTACAACTGGGGGGGAGCTTTCTTT. It translates to CASSYNWGGAFF.

This clonotype was detected ten times or more. V usage is TRBV7-8 and J usage is TRBJ1-3; D not resolved. The CDR3 contains 17 residues. Trimming left V 1 base short and J 0 bases short, with 13 bases between. The germline CDR1 and CDR2 sequences are SGHVS and FQNEAQ. CDR3 in amino acids: CASSLVPPPSSGNTIYF. The CDR3 bases are TGTGCCAGCAGCTTAGTCCCTCCGCCTAGCTCTGGAAACACCATATATTTT.

This clonotype was recorded many times. J is TRBJ2-2 and V is TRBV5-1; D not resolved. Germline V gene lookup returns CDR1 SGHRS and CDR2 YFSETQ. The CDR3 consists of 15 residues. V was shortened by 5 bases and J by 0 bases, with 11 bases between the two germline ends. DNA for the CDR3: TGCGCCAGCAGTTACCCCCAGACGAACACCGGGGAGCTGTTTTTT. This gives the protein CASSYPQTNTGELFF. The entire variable domain, with the rest obtained from reference TRBV5-1 and TRBJ2-2, is as follows: KAGVTQTPRYLIKTRGQQVTLSCSPISGHRSVSWYQQTPGQGLQFLFEYFSETQRNKGNFPGRFSGRQFSNSRSEMNVSTLELGDSALYLCASSYPQTNTGELFFGEGSRLTVL.

The V call is TRBV7-9, the J call TRBJ2-1; TRBD1 matches 7 bases. Germline CDR1 and CDR2: SEHNR and FQNEAQ (reference sequence). V shed 2 bases, J shed 4 bases, and the junction held 5 bases outside the gene matches. This CDR3 contains 15 residues. CDR3 amino acids: CASSLKGQIYNEQFF. In DNA, the CDR3 is TGTGCCAGCAGCTTAAAGGGACAGATTTACAATGAGCAGTTCTTC.

This clonotype was seen at least ten times. V usage is TRBV7-9 and J usage is TRBJ2-7; TRBD1 matches 9 bases. The ends lost 2 bases at V and 2 bases at J; junction bases unmatched: 4. CDR1 is SEHNR and CDR2 is FQNEAQ in the germline V gene (reference sequence). The CDR3 is 15 residues long. CDR3 DNA: TGTGCCAGCAGCTTATTTGGGACAGGGACCTACGAGCAGTACTTC. It specifies CASSLFGTGTYEQYF.